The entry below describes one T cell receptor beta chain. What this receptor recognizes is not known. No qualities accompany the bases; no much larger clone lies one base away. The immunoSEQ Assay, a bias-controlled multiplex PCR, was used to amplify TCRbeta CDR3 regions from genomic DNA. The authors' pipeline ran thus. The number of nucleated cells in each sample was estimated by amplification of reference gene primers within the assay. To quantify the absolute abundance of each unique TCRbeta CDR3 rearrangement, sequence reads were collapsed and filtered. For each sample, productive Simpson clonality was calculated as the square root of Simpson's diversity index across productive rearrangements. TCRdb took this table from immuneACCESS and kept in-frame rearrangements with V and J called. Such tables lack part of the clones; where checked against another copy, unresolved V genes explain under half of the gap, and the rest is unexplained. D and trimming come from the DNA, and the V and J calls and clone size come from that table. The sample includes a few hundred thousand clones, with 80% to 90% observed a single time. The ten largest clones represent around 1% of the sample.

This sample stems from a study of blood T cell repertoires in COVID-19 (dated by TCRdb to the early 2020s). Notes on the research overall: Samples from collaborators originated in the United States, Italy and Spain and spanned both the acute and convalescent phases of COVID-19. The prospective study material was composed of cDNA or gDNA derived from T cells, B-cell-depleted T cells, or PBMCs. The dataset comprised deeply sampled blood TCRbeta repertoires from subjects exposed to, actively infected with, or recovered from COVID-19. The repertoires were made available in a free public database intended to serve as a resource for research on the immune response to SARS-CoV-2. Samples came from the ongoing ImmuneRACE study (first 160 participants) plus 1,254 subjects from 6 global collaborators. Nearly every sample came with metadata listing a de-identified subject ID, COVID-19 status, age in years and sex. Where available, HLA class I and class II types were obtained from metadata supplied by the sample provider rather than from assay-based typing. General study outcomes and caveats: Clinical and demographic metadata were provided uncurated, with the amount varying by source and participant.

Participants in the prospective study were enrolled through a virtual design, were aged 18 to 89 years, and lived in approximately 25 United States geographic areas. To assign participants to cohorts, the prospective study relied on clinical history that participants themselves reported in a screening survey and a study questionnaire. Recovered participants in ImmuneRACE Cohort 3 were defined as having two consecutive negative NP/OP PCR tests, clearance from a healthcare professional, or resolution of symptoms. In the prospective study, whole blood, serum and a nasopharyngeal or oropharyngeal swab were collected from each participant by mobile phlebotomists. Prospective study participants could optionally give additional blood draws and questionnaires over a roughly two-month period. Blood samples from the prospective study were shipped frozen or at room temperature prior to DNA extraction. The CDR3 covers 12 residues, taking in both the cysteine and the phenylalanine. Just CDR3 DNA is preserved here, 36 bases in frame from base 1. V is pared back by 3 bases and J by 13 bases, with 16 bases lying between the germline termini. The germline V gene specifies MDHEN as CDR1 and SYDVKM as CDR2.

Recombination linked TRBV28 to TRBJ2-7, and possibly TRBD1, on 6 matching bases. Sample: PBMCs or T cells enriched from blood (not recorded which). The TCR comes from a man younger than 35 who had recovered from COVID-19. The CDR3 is CASSLGAGQGYF. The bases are TGTGCCAGCAGTTTGGGGGCAGGGCAAGGATACTTC.